The clone carrying this T cell receptor beta chain turned up a few times. The target antigen is unknown. This entry comes from a study of CD8 T cells in ankylosing spondylitis. Study findings and constraints: Significant enrichment of disease-linked clones was reported in matched ankylosing spondylitis synovial fluid. A TCR beta motif made of fewer than ten highly homologous variants seemed typical of ankylosing spondylitis blood.

From germline, CDR1 is MNHNY and CDR2 SVGAGI (reference sequence). J gave up 6 bases and V 4 bases, and 2 bases lay outside the gene matches. CDR3 length: 12 residues. TCRdb passed the 5' RACE reads through MiXCR, listing each CDR3 protein once. The data show 150,000 to 200,000 distinct CDR3 sequences, 25% to 35% seen once. The sequence was obtained from a male donor with ankylosing spondylitis. Input material: synovial fluid, either unsorted or a sorted T cell fraction (not recorded which). V is TRBV6-6 and J is TRBJ2-5; 7 bases align to TRBD1. This CDR3 is CASSSGQQTQYF. CDR3 nucleotide sequence: TGTGCCAGCAGTTCGGGACAGCAGACCCAGTACTTC.